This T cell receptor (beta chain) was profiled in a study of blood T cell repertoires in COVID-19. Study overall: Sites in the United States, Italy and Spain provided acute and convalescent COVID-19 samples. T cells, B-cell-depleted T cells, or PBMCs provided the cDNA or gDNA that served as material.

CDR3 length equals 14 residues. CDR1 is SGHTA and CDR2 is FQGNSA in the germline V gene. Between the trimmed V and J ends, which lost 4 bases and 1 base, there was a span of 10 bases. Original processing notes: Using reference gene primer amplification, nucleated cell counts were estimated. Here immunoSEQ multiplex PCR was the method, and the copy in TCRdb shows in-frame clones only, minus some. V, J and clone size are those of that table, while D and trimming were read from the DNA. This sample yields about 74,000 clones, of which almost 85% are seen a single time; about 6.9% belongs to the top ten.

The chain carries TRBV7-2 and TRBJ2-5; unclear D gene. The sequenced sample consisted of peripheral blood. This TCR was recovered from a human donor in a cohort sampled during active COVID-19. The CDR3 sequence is CASSYSSAQETQYF. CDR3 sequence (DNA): TGTGCCAGCAGCTACTCTAGTGCCCAAGAGACCCAGTACTTC.